These 32 T cell receptor beta chains were all obtained from the same sample, sequenced in a study of shared clonotypes between healthy human individuals. CD45RO-negative, CCR7-selected cells formed the naive CD8 fraction, which excluded terminally differentiated effector memory CD45RA+ cells. Assay used: immunoSEQ multiplex PCR; TCRdb lists only in-frame clones, some missing. The sample yields roughly 2.1 million clones, approximately 94% seen once. Source material: naive CD8+ T cells from PBMCs. The receptors derive from a man between 18 and 29 years old in good health. Some clones in this sample may be carry-over from other donors' samples.

The V gene is TRBV27, the J gene TRBJ2-3; no firm D call. The CDR3 length is 15 residues. Deletions cut 5 bases from V and 1 base from J, with 13 bases between. CDR1 and CDR2 (germline): MNHEY, SMNVEV (reference sequence). CDR3 coding DNA: TGTGCCAGCAGTCCGGACGAGGTCCGCACAGATACGCAGTATTTT. Translation gives CASSPDEVRTDTQYF.

The chain links TRBV19 to TRBJ1-1; the D gene is possibly TRBD1 (5 bases). V gave up 4 bases and J gave up 2 bases, with 11 bases separating them. This CDR3 comprises 14 residues. Per germline, CDR1 LNHDA and CDR2 SQIVND (reference sequence). The CDR3 region has the DNA TGTGCCAGTAGTAGCCCAGGGCCCAACACTGAAGCTTTCTTT. Translated, it gives CASSSPGPNTEAFF.

The chain has TRBV27 and TRBJ2-5; weak D call: TRBD1 (5 bases). The germline CDR1 and CDR2 sequences are MNHEY and SMNVEV (reference sequence). V lost 2 bases and J lost 3, with 28 bases in between. The CDR3 covers 20 residues. The CDR3, as DNA: TGTGCCAGCAGTTTAGGTTATCAGAAAGGGGTCGTGCCGCCTAAAGAGACCCAGTACTTC. Protein: CASSLGYQKGVVPPKETQYF.

This rearrangement joins TRBV7-9 to TRBJ1-1; D gene unclear. The CDR3 is 14 amino acids. Trimming took 5 bases from V and 0 from J, leaving 10 bases between them. Germline lookup yields CDR1 SEHNR and CDR2 FQNEAQ (reference sequence). The CDR3 here is CASSQRLMNTEAFF. The CDR3 DNA follows: TGTGCCAGCAGCCAGAGATTAATGAACACTGAAGCTTTCTTT. Filled out from reference TRBV7-9 and TRBJ1-1, the complete variable domain reads DTGVSQNPRHKITKRGQNVTFRCDPISEHNRLYWYRQTLGQGPEFLTYFQNEAQLEKSRLLSDRFSAERPKGSFSTLEIQRTEQGDSAMYLCASSQRLMNTEAFFGQGTRLTVV.

This rearrangement joins TRBV27 to TRBJ1-1; tentatively, D is TRBD1 (6 bases). Trimming left V 7 bases short and J 1 base short, with 13 bases between. CDR1 is MNHEY, CDR2 SMNVEV, per germline (reference sequence). The CDR3 is made up of 14 amino acids. CDR3 in amino acids: CASKGGAGNTEAFF. Here the CDR3 DNA reads TGTGCCAGCAAGGGGGGCGCCGGGAACACTGAAGCTTTCTTT.

Concerning this clone itself: Additional DNA sequences in this sample encode the identical CDR3. This chain joins TRBV9 and TRBJ2-7, with 10 bases that match TRBD1. CDR1 and CDR2 from the germline V gene are SGDLS and YYNGEE. Trimming took 2 bases from V and 1 from J; bases not matched to a gene: 3. The CDR3 runs to 15 residues. The DNA for the CDR3 is TGTGCCAGCAGCGTGGGGACAGGGGCTTCCTACGAGCAGTACTTC. It translates to CASSVGTGASYEQYF.

The rearrangement links TRBV6-1 to TRBJ1-2; D perhaps matches TRBD1 (6 bases). The CDR3 loop spans 12 amino acids. CDR1 MNHNS and CDR2 SASEGT come from the germline V gene. Trimming left V 8 bases short and J 7 bases short, with 14 bases between. The CDR3 sequence: CASRTGRGGYTF. In DNA, the CDR3 is TGTGCCAGCCGAACAGGGAGGGGTGGCTACACCTTC.

The chain combines TRBV27 with TRBJ2-5; possibly TRBD1 or TRBD2 for D (7 bases each). With 3 bases removed from V and 2 bases from J, the gap between germline ends came to 13 bases. Germline CDR1 is MNHEY and CDR2 is SMNVEV (reference sequence). This CDR3 is 15 amino acids long. The CDR3, as DNA: TGTGCCAGCAGTTTTGACAGGGACTATCAAGAGACCCAGTACTTC. The encoded protein is CASSFDRDYQETQYF.

This clone was observed a single time. V and J are TRBV30 and TRBJ1-4; D is uncertain. CDR1 and CDR2 (germline): GTSNPN, SVGIG (reference sequence). The CDR3 runs to 12 residues. Trimming took off 1 base at V and 8 bases at J, with 8 bases between the two ends. CDR3 DNA: TGTGCCTGGAGTGAGGGCGAGGAAAAACTGTTTTTT. As protein: CAWSEGEEKLFF. Full variable domain (missing parts from reference TRBV30 and TRBJ1-4): SQTIHQWPATLVQPVGSPLSLECTVEGTSNPNLYWYRQAAGRGLQLLFYSVGIGQISSEVPQNLSASRPQDRQFILSSKKLLLSDSGFYLCAWSEGEEKLFFGSGTQLSVL.

The chain carries TRBV5-1 and TRBJ1-2; D is ambiguous. The CDR3 covers 15 residues. Germline V gene sequence: CDR1 SGHRS, CDR2 YFSETQ. The V and J ends lost 2 bases and 4 bases respectively, with 15 bases between them. Written as DNA, the CDR3 is TGCGCCAGCAGCTTCGAATGGGGTAACCTCTATGGCTACACCTTC. The encoded protein is CASSFEWGNLYGYTF.

This chain links TRBV7-3 with TRBJ1-1; perhaps TRBD1 as D (5 bases). The CDR3 has 15 amino acids. From germline, CDR1 is SGHTA and CDR2 FQGTGA. The V end was cut by 0 bases, the J end by 2 bases, with 10 bases between. The CDR3 here is CASSLTRGINTEAFF. The CDR3 nucleotides read TGTGCCAGCAGCTTAACACGGGGGATAAACACTGAAGCTTTCTTT.

This chain joins TRBV15 and TRBJ1-2, with D unresolved. The germline CDR1 and CDR2 sequences are LNHNV and YYDKDF (reference sequence). V lost 3 bases and J lost 3, with 14 bases in between. The CDR3 loop spans 15 amino acids. CDR3 region: CATSSAPRADYGYTF. CDR3 sequence (DNA): TGTGCCACCAGCAGTGCCCCCCGGGCCGACTATGGCTACACCTTC.

This sequence joins TRBV5-4 and TRBJ2-2; 7 bases map to TRBD1. Germline CDR1 SGHNT, CDR2 YYREEE (reference sequence). Trimming at V came to 4 bases and at J to 0 bases, leaving 6 bases not matched to a gene. The CDR3 extends over 16 amino acids. The CDR3 DNA reads TGTGCCAGCAGCCGCCGGGGACAGACGAACACCGGGGAGCTGTTTTTT. Residues: CASSRRGQTNTGELFF.

The chain carries TRBV7-9 and TRBJ2-7; TRBD1 matches at 7 bases. This CDR3 spans 13 amino acids. The germline gives CDR1 SEHNR, CDR2 FQNEAQ (reference sequence). Trimming cost V 1 base and J 11 bases; bases outside gene matches: 8. The CDR3 here is CASSLGRDREKYF. The DNA for the CDR3 is TGTGCCAGCAGCTTAGGTCGAGACAGGGAAAAGTACTTC.

The chain carries TRBV14 and TRBJ2-7; possibly TRBD1 for D (5 bases). This CDR3 has 14 amino acids. In germline, CDR1 is SGHDN, CDR2 FVKESK. The V gene lost 4 bases and the J gene lost 8 bases, with 18 bases spanning the gap. The CDR3 loop reads CASSLTETASKQYF. In DNA, the CDR3 is TGTGCCAGCAGCCTCACCGAGACAGCGTCTAAGCAGTACTTC.

This clone was picked up one time. V and J are TRBV7-9 and TRBJ2-1; 9 positions agree with TRBD2. Germline V gene sequence: CDR1 SEHNR, CDR2 FQNEAQ (reference sequence). This CDR3 is built from 15 residues. Losses at the gene ends were 6 bases for V and 5 bases for J; bases not matched to a gene: 8. The CDR3 here is CASSLLAGANNEQFF. In DNA, the CDR3 is TGTGCCAGCAGTCTTTTAGCGGGAGCAAACAATGAGCAGTTCTTC.

The rearrangement links TRBV15 to TRBJ1-2; D is unresolved. The CDR3 has 15 amino acids. V was trimmed by 0 bases and J by 2 bases, leaving 10 bases between them. The germline CDR1 and CDR2 sequences are LNHNV and YYDKDF (reference sequence). The CDR3 nucleotides are TGTGCCACCAGCAGAGAGACGAGTTTCAACTATGGCTACACCTTC. Translation gives CATSRETSFNYGYTF.

Remarks on this clone: Within the sample, other DNA sequences also encode this same CDR3. The rearrangement links TRBV6-5 to TRBJ2-7; 7 bases line up with TRBD2. V trimming: 2 bases; J trimming: 4 bases; junction bases outside the gene matches: 5. Germline V CDR1 and CDR2: MNHEY, SVGAGI. The CDR3 is 14 residues long. Written as DNA, the CDR3 is TGTGCCAGCAGTTACGACCCGGGGGGATACGAGCAGTACTTC. This encodes CASSYDPGGYEQYF.

The chain joins TRBV29-1 to TRBJ2-5; 7 nucleotides agree with TRBD1. The ends lost 7 bases at V and 1 base at J; junction bases unmatched: 3. This CDR3 is 12 amino acids long. CDR1 is SQVTM and CDR2 is ANQGSEA in the germline V gene. Written as DNA, the CDR3 is TGCAGCGACGGGACAGCCCAAGAGACCCAGTACTTC. It encodes CSDGTAQETQYF.

The V and J genes are TRBV5-1 and TRBJ2-7; no clear D. V gave up 4 bases and J gave up 1 base, with 12 bases separating them. Germline loops: CDR1 SGHRS, CDR2 YFSETQ. The CDR3 loop spans 14 amino acids. CDR3 loop: CASSKRSGSYEQYF. The CDR3, as DNA: TGCGCCAGCAGCAAACGAAGTGGGTCCTACGAGCAGTACTTC.

The J gene is TRBJ1-5, the V gene TRBV18; D possibly corresponds to TRBD1 (5 bases). This CDR3 has 19 amino acids. CDR1 is KGHSH, CDR2 LQKENI, per germline. V was trimmed by 3 bases and J by 2 bases, leaving 23 bases between them. Here the CDR3 DNA reads TGTGCCAGCTCACCGCGGGACTTCGGTGGTCTGGTGGGCAATCAGCCCCAGCATTTT. Residues: CASSPRDFGGLVGNQPQHF.

This clone was seen only once. This chain links TRBV7-9 with TRBJ2-7; 7 bases fit TRBD2. With 4 bases clipped from V and 2 bases from J, the junction kept 11 bases outside the gene matches. The CDR3 runs 16 residues. CDR1 is SEHNR, CDR2 FQNEAQ, per germline (reference sequence). CDR3 DNA: TGTGCCAGCAGCTCTTTCGGCGGGAGAAGCCCCTACGAGCAGTACTTC. Translating gives CASSSFGGRSPYEQYF.

The gene calls are TRBV18 and TRBJ2-7; 9 bases line up with TRBD1. This CDR3 is built from 15 residues. Germline CDR1 KGHSH, CDR2 LQKENI. Trimming took 0 bases from V and 7 from J; bases not matched to a gene: 7. CDR3 region: CASSPPGQGRREQYF. The CDR3 DNA is TGTGCCAGCTCACCACCGGGACAGGGAAGGAGAGAGCAGTACTTC.

This chain joins TRBV7-8 and TRBJ2-7; 8 bases are a match to TRBD1. Germline V gives CDR1 SGHVS, CDR2 FQNEAQ. V shed 1 base, J shed 7 bases, and the junction held 12 bases outside the gene matches. There are 16 residues in the CDR3. The CDR3 coding sequence is TGTGCCAGCAGCTTAGTGAGAGGACAGGGACAAAGGGAGCAGTACTTC. This encodes CASSLVRGQGQREQYF.

The CDR3: CASSSRDTSGIYEQYF. CDR3 nucleotides: TGCGCCAGCAGCTCGAGGGACACTAGCGGGATCTACGAGCAGTACTTC. V and J are TRBV4-1 and TRBJ2-7, with TRBD2 matching over 10 bases. The CDR3 runs to 16 residues. In germline, CDR1 is MGHRA, CDR2 YSYEKL. J gave up 3 bases and V 5 bases, and 10 bases lay outside the gene matches.

V gene TRBV7-9 combines with J gene TRBJ1-1; D unresolved. The CDR3 spans 14 residues. The germline V gene has CDR1 SEHNR and CDR2 FQNEAQ (reference sequence). The V end lost 5 bases, the J end lost 3 bases, and 13 bases lay between the germline ends. The CDR3 spells CASSPNQDHTEAFF. CDR3 nucleotides: TGTGCCAGCAGCCCAAATCAGGACCACACTGAAGCTTTCTTT.

The V call is TRBV4-1, the J call TRBJ2-1; 8 bases match TRBD2. The CDR3 loop spans 15 amino acids. V gave up 6 bases and J gave up 2 bases; unmatched junction bases: 6. Germline lookup yields CDR1 MGHRA and CDR2 YSYEKL. The CDR3 DNA sequence: TGCGCCAGCAGTCGGCTAGCGGGCACCTACAATGAGCAGTTCTTC. It translates to CASSRLAGTYNEQFF.

J is TRBJ2-5 and V is TRBV28; TRBD1 or TRBD2 may be the D gene (5 bases each). Trimming cost V 7 bases and J 4 bases, with 13 bases left between them. The CDR3 consists of 13 residues. CDR1 and CDR2 (germline): MDHEN, SYDVKM. This CDR3 reads CASNLRDRETQYF. For the CDR3, the DNA is TGTGCCAGCAATCTCCGGGACCGAGAGACCCAGTACTTC.

The chain recombines TRBV7-3 with TRBJ1-1; 9 nucleotides match TRBD1. Germline CDR1 is SGHTA and CDR2 is FQGTGA. The CDR3 contains 13 residues. The junction had 8 bases not matched to a gene; V was cut back by 5 bases and J by 10 bases. The CDR3 protein is CASSPEQGARAFF. The CDR3 bases are TGTGCCAGCAGCCCCGAACAGGGGGCGCGAGCTTTCTTT. Complete variable domain (other parts from reference TRBV7-3 and TRBJ1-1): GAGVSQTPSNKVTEKGKYVELRCDPISGHTALYWYRQSLGQGPEFLIYFQGTGAADDSGLPNDRFFAVRPEGSVSTLKIQRTERGDSAVYLCASSPEQGARAFFGQGTRLTVV.

V is TRBV4-3 and J is TRBJ2-1; possible D gene TRBD2, 6 bases. The germline V gene has CDR1 LGHNA and CDR2 YSLEER. Trimming left V 4 bases short and J 5 bases short, with 18 bases between. The CDR3 totals 16 residues. The CDR3 DNA is TGCGCCAGCAGCCCTGGGACTGCGGCAATCGACAATGAGCAGTTCTTC. The encoded protein is CASSPGTAAIDNEQFF.

The gene calls are TRBV7-9 and TRBJ2-5, with a possible D match to TRBD1 (6 bases). CDR3 size: 18 residues. Germline CDR1 reads SEHNR; CDR2 reads FQNEAQ (reference sequence). Trimming shortened V by 6 bases and J by 4 bases, and 27 bases separated the two germline ends. The CDR3 loop reads CASSWRQQGFDYPETQYF. The CDR3 region has the DNA TGTGCCAGCAGTTGGCGTCAACAGGGTTTCGACTATCCAGAGACCCAGTACTTC.

This chain uses TRBV5-8 with TRBJ1-5; TRBD1 might be the D (5 bases). The CDR3 has 15 amino acids. Trimming took 1 base from V and 0 from J, leaving 8 bases between them. The germline CDR1 and CDR2 sequences are SGHTS and YDEGEE. Here the CDR3 reads CASSLLGDSNQPQHF. The CDR3 DNA follows: TGTGCCAGCAGCTTGTTGGGGGATAGCAATCAGCCCCAGCATTTT.